Listed below are T cell receptor beta chains from one sample, sequenced in a study of CD8 T cells in Susac syndrome. TCRdb reprocessed the immunoSEQ multiplex PCR reads with MiXCR, giving one entry per CDR3 protein. Of more than 95,000 distinct CDR3 sequences in the sample, around 94% were seen once. Sequences were obtained from CD8+ T cells from PBMCs. The receptors here all came from a human donor with Susac syndrome. Each CDR3 is given without its conserved first and last residue. The D gene is left open where the match is weak. Some rows mark clone size as missing; the rest say once, few, many or name a class of expanded clone.

D: TRBD2; size: .; V: TRBV29-1; CDR3: SAKWTSGVTDTQY
D: TRBD2; size: .; V: TRBV28; CDR3: ASSSPAFGGARETQY
D: TRBD2; size: .; V: TRBV28; CDR3: ASSPRIAGAQETQY
D: .; size: .; V: TRBV25-1; CDR3: ASSESGPNYEQY
D: .; size: .; V: TRBV5-1; CDR3: ASSLGPQEDQPQH
D: .; size: .; V: TRBV20-1; CDR3: SARPLWIKSYSGNTIY
D: .; size: .; V: TRBV20-1; CDR3: SARDGRGGDQPQH
D: .; size: .; V: TRBV4-3; CDR3: ASSQGGGGTYEQY
D: TRBD1; size: .; V: TRBV28; CDR3: ASSLIGDRVQPQH
D: .; size: .; V: TRBV3-1; CDR3: ASSQELNTEAF
D: .; size: .; V: TRBV21-1; CDR3: ASSRQTVVYGYT
D: .; size: .; V: TRBV5-1; CDR3: ASSLAYSDEQF
D: TRBD1; size: .; V: TRBV6-2/TRBV6-3; CDR3: ASSYPGQGVETQY
D: .; size: .; V: TRBV12-3/TRBV12-4; CDR3: ASSPKLVHNEQF
D: .; size: .; V: TRBV12-3/TRBV12-4; CDR3: ASSFPSSYEQY
D: TRBD2; size: .; V: TRBV20-1; CDR3: SARGGLAGVELTDTQY
D: .; size: once; V: TRBV6-2/TRBV6-3; CDR3: ASSLGSLSYEQY
D: .; size: .; V: TRBV9; CDR3: ASSVVANTGELF
D: TRBD1; size: .; V: TRBV7-3; CDR3: ASSLSGTGDTQY
D: .; size: .; V: TRBV11-2; CDR3: ASSLSGGGAIDTQY
D: .; size: .; V: TRBV13; CDR3: ASSLGPGRFSYEQY
D: .; size: .; V: TRBV29-1; CDR3: SVDVVEGLSSYNEQF
D: .; size: .; V: TRBV6-5; CDR3: ASSYDSNPYNEQF
D: .; size: .; V: TRBV5-1; CDR3: ASSLRLDTEAF
D: .; size: .; V: TRBV20-1; CDR3: SARPFSSNNEQF
D: .; size: .; V: TRBV9; CDR3: ASSVWGRFTDTQY
D: .; size: .; V: TRBV12-3/TRBV12-4; CDR3: ASAWLARETQY
D: .; size: .; V: TRBV25-1; CDR3: ASSEELEGGSYEQY
D: .; size: .; V: TRBV6-6; CDR3: ASRVRGTTNEKLF
D: TRBD1; size: .; V: TRBV24-1; CDR3: ATSEGTGGQETQY
D: .; size: .; V: TRBV7-9; CDR3: ASSLVTDSTYEQY
D: TRBD1; size: few; V: TRBV9; CDR3: ASSPTGLRDPQH
D: .; size: .; V: TRBV6-5; CDR3: ASRGRGNTEAF
D: TRBD2; size: .; V: TRBV6-4; CDR3: ASSETSGTDTQY
D: TRBD2; size: .; V: TRBV6-4; CDR3: ASSDSLAGVVNEQF
D: .; size: .; V: TRBV6-4; CDR3: ASSDSRGGASDTQY
D: .; size: .; V: TRBV7-9; CDR3: ASSLALRRESPLH
D: .; size: .; V: TRBV28; CDR3: ASSLLDRPYEQY
D: .; size: .; V: TRBV4-3; CDR3: ASSQEDGTYNEQF
D: .; size: .; V: TRBV12-3/TRBV12-4; CDR3: ASSPSSTPNNEQF
D: .; size: .; V: TRBV10-3; CDR3: AISESTTNQETQY
D: .; size: .; V: TRBV6-5; CDR3: ASSYAAYTEAF
D: .; size: .; V: TRBV20-1; CDR3: SARVLTDSSYNEQF
D: .; size: .; V: TRBV5-5; CDR3: ASSPHFGTNPQYGYT
D: .; size: once; V: TRBV14; CDR3: ASSQENRITNYGYT